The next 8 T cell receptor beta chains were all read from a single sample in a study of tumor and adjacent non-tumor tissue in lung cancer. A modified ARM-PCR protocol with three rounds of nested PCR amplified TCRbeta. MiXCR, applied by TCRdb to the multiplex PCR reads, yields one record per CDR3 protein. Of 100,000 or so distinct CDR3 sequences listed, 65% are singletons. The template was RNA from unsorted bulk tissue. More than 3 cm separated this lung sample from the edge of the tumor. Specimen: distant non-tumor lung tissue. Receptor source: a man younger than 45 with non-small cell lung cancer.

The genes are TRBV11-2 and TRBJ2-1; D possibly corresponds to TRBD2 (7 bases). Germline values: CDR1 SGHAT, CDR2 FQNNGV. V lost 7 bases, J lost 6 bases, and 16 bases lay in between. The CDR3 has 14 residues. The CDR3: CASKWGAGVNEQFF. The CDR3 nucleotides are TGTGCCAGCAAGTGGGGGGCGGGAGTCAATGAGCAGTTCTTC.

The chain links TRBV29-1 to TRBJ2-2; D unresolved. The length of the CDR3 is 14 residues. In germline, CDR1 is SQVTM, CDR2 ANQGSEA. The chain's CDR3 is CRVARSTNTGELFF. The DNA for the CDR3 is TGCAGGGTAGCCCGGTCCACGAACACCGGGGAGCTGTTTTTT.

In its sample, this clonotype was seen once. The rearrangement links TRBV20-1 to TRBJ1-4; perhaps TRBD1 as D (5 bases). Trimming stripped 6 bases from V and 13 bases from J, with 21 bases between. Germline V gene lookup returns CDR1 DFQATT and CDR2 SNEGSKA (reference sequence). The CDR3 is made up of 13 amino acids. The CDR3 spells CSAWGPRGERLFF. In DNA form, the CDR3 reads TGCAGTGCCTGGGGACCCCGTGGGGAGAGACTGTTTTTT.

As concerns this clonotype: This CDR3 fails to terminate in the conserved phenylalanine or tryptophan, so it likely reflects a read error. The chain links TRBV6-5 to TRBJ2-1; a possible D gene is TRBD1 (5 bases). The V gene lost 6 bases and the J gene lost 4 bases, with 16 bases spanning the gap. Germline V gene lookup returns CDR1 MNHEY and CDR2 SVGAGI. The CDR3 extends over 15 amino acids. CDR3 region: CASSSRPDSYNEQFV. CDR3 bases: TGTGCCAGCAGCTCCCGACCCGACAGTTACAATGAGCAGTTCGTC.

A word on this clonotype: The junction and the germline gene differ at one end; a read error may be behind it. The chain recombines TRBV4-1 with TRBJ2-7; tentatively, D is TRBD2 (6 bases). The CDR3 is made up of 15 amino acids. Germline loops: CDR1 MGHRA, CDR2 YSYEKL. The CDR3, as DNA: TGCGCCATCAGCCAAGGAGTAGCGGCCTACTACGAGCAGTACTTC. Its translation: CAISQGVAAYYEQYF.

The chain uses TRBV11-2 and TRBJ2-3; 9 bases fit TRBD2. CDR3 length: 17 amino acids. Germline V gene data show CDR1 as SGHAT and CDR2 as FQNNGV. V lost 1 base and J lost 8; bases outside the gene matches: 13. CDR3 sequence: CASSLGGTSLRGVTQYF. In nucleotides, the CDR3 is TGTGCCAGCAGCTTAGGTGGGACTAGCCTCAGGGGGGTTACGCAGTATTTT.

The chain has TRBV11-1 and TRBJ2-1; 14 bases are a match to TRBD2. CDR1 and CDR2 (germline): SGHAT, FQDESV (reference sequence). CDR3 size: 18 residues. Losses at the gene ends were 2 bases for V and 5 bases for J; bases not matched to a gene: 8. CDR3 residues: CASSLLPGLAGENNEQFF. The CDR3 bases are TGTGCCAGCAGCTTACTCCCGGGACTAGCGGGAGAGAACAATGAGCAGTTCTTC.

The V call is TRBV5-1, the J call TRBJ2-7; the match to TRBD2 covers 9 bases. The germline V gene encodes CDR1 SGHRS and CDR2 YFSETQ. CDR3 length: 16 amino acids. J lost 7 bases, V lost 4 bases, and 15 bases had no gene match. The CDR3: CASSALGTSPWKEQYF. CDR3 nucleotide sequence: TGCGCCAGCAGCGCTTTAGGGACTAGCCCCTGGAAGGAGCAGTACTTC.